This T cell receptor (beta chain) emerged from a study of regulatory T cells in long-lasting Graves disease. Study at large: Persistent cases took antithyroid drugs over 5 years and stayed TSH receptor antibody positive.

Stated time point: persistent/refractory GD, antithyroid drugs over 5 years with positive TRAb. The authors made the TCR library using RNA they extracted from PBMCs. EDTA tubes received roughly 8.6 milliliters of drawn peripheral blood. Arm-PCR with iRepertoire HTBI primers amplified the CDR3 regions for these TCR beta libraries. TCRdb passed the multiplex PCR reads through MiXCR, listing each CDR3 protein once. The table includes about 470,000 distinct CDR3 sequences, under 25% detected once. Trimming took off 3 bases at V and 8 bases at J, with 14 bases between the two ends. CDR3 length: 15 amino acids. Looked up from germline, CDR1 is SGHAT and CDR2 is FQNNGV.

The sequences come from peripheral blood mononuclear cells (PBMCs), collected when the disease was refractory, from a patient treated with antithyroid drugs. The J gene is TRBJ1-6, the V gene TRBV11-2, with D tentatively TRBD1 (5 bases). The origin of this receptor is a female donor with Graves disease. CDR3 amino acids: CASSFVDWGDSPLHF. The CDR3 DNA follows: TGTGCCAGCAGCTTCGTCGATTGGGGGGATTCACCCCTCCACTTT.